Presented here are 25 T cell receptor beta chains from one specimen sequenced in a study of blood T cell repertoires in COVID-19. Sequencing was performed with immunoSEQ multiplex PCR; in TCRdb, only in-frame clones are kept and a portion is missing. The data hold some 200,000 clones, with 80% observed a single time. The sample consisted of peripheral blood. These TCRs come from a human donor in a cohort sampled during active COVID-19.

V usage is TRBV2 and J usage is TRBJ1-1; D not resolved. V was cut by 7 bases and J by 1 base, with 10 bases left in between. The CDR3 totals 13 residues. CDR1 SNHLY and CDR2 FYNNEI come from the germline V gene. The CDR3 DNA reads as TGTGCCAGCACCCAAGGAGGGAACACTGAAGCTTTCTTT. This sequence encodes CASTQGGNTEAFF. Full variable domain (rest looked up from reference TRBV2 and TRBJ1-1): EPEVTQTPSHQVTQMGQEVILRCVPISNHLYFYWYRQILGQKVEFLVSFYNNEISEKSEIFDDQFSVERPDGSNFTLKIRSTKLEDSAMYFCASTQGGNTEAFFGQGTRLTVV.

The chain employs TRBV28 and TRBJ1-1; D ambiguous. There are 14 residues in the CDR3. V gave up 5 bases and J gave up 0 bases, with 10 bases separating them. Germline V lookup: CDR1 MDHEN, CDR2 SYDVKM. CDR3 bases: TGTGCCAGCAGTAAAGGCGGGATGAACACTGAAGCTTTCTTT. The encoded protein is CASSKGGMNTEAFF.

The V call is TRBV10-3, the J call TRBJ2-7, with a tentative D call TRBD2 (6 bases). The CDR3 contains 12 residues. Trimming left V 11 bases short and J 4 bases short, with 15 bases between. Germline-derived CDR1 and CDR2 are ENHRY and SYGVKD. The CDR3 sequence: CASGGTPYEQYF. The CDR3 nucleotides are TGTGCCTCGGGCGGGACTCCATACGAGCAGTACTTC.

The J gene is TRBJ1-5, the V gene TRBV19; weak D call: TRBD1 (6 bases). Germline loops: CDR1 LNHDA, CDR2 SQIVND (reference sequence). This CDR3 region has 20 residues. V shed 8 bases and J shed 1 base, with 30 bases lying between them. CDR3 loop: CASSQWGGTFQGRSNQPQHF. The CDR3 bases are TGTGCCAGTTCTCAGTGGGGAGGGACATTTCAAGGAAGGAGCAATCAGCCCCAGCATTTT. The complete variable domain, with remaining parts taken from reference TRBV19 and TRBJ1-5, reads DGGITQSPKYLFRKEGQNVTLSCEQNLNHDAMYWYRQDPGQGLRLIYYSQIVNDFQKGDIAEGYSVSREKKESFPLTVTSAQKNPTAFYLCASSQWGGTFQGRSNQPQHFGDGTRLSIL.

In its sample, this clone was seen once. The gene calls are TRBV11-1 and TRBJ1-2; tentatively, D is TRBD1 (6 bases). V was shortened by 3 bases and J by 6 bases, with 14 bases between the two germline ends. The CDR3 extends over 14 amino acids. Germline CDR1 SGHAT, CDR2 FQDESV (reference sequence). The DNA for the CDR3 is TGTGCCAGCAGCTTGAACAGGGAAGTTGATGGCTACACCTTC. This gives the protein CASSLNREVDGYTF.

The CDR3 here is CASSFTGNPQETQYF. The CDR3 DNA reads as TGTGCCAGCAGCTTCACAGGCAATCCCCAAGAGACCCAGTACTTC. This sequence joins TRBV5-4 and TRBJ2-5; D may be TRBD1 (5 bases). This CDR3 comprises 15 residues. Germline CDR1 reads SGHNT; CDR2 reads YYREEE (reference sequence). Trimming removed 2 bases at V and 1 base at J, with 12 bases between.

This clone was counted between two and nine times. The J gene is TRBJ1-6, the V gene TRBV28; possible D gene TRBD1, 5 bases. Trimming took 4 bases from V and 6 from J, leaving 13 bases between them. Looked up from germline, CDR1 is MDHEN and CDR2 is SYDVKM. This CDR3 is built from 15 residues. The DNA for the CDR3 is TGTGCCAGCAGTTCTGGGACTATTCGTAATTCACCCCTCCACTTT. Encoded protein: CASSSGTIRNSPLHF.

The chain's CDR3 is CASSPQRGNQPQHF. The CDR3 bases are TGTGCCAGCTCACCACAACGGGGCAATCAGCCCCAGCATTTT. The genes are TRBV18 and TRBJ1-5; D not resolved. The germline V gene encodes CDR1 KGHSH and CDR2 LQKENI. Trimming took 1 base from V and 2 from J, leaving 6 bases between them. There are 14 residues in the CDR3.

Points on this clone: One end of the junction fails to match germline, which may point to a read error. The chain's CDR3 is CASSLPLQGLNF. DNA of the CDR3: TGTGCCAGCAGTCTTCCCTTACAGGGGCTCAACTTC. J is TRBJ2-7 and V is TRBV28; 7 bases are shared with TRBD1. The CDR3 length is 12 residues. Looked up from germline, CDR1 is MDHEN and CDR2 is SYDVKM.

The chain has TRBV9 and TRBJ1-2; 10 positions match TRBD1. CDR3 length equals 15 residues. V lost 2 bases and J lost 2; bases outside the gene matches: 3. The germline CDR1 and CDR2 sequences are SGDLS and YYNGEE. CDR3 amino acids: CASSVTTGGNYGYTF. The CDR3 DNA follows: TGTGCCAGCAGCGTGACGACAGGGGGCAACTATGGCTACACCTTC.

V and J are TRBV5-8 and TRBJ2-3, with D maybe TRBD2 (5 bases). The CDR3 totals 14 residues. Germline CDR1 and CDR2: SGHTS and YDEGEE. Trimming shortened V by 2 bases and J by 6 bases, and 13 bases separated the two germline ends. The CDR3 DNA sequence: TGTGCCAGCAGCTTTGGGCCACGAGGGGATACGCAGTATTTT. Its translation: CASSFGPRGDTQYF.

This clone has just one count. The chain couples TRBV28 to TRBJ2-7, with TRBD1 matching 7 bases. CDR3 length: 14 residues. Germline CDR1 reads MDHEN; CDR2 reads SYDVKM. V shed 3 bases and J 12 bases; nucleotides not matched to a gene: 14. DNA of the CDR3: TGTGCCAGCAGTTTCTATGACAGGGACGGCGCATGGTACTTC. The encoded protein is CASSFYDRDGAWYF.

V and J are TRBV27 and TRBJ2-7, with 8 bases matching TRBD1. Trimming took 4 bases from V and 3 from J; bases not matched to a gene: 8. Per germline, CDR1 MNHEY and CDR2 SMNVEV (reference sequence). This CDR3 is built from 15 residues. CDR3 amino acids: CASSSPDREFYEQYF. Written as DNA, the CDR3 is TGTGCCAGCAGTTCCCCGGACAGGGAATTCTACGAGCAGTACTTC.

CDR3 amino acids: CASSLGLRGQGIQYF. The CDR3 DNA sequence: TGTGCCAGCAGCTTAGGTTTGCGGGGGCAGGGCATTCAGTACTTC. This chain links TRBV7-2 with TRBJ2-4; D perhaps matches TRBD2 (7 bases). V lost 1 base to trimming and J lost 9 bases, with 16 bases between them. CDR1 SGHTA and CDR2 FQGNSA come from the germline V gene. The CDR3 consists of 15 residues.

The chain links TRBV18 to TRBJ2-1; D is undetermined. Trimming left V 6 bases short and J 5 bases short, with 17 bases between. The germline CDR1 and CDR2 sequences are KGHSH and LQKENI. The CDR3 has 15 residues. CDR3 residues: CASSLWAPPDNEQFF. The CDR3, as DNA: TGTGCCAGCTCCCTGTGGGCACCTCCCGACAATGAGCAGTTCTTC.

The chain has TRBV29-1 and TRBJ2-5; possible D gene TRBD1, 5 bases. Germline-derived CDR1 and CDR2 are SQVTM and ANQGSEA. This CDR3 is built from 13 residues. V lost 6 bases to trimming and J lost 3 bases, with 14 bases between them. The CDR3 region has the DNA TGCAGCGTCCGAGGACAATGGAAAGAGACCCAGTACTTC. Its translation is CSVRGQWKETQYF.

The chain combines TRBV28 with TRBJ1-6, with TRBD1 matching over 9 bases. This CDR3 has 14 amino acids. The V segment lost 9 bases and the J segment 7 bases; nucleotides outside the gene matches: 7. From germline, CDR1 is MDHEN and CDR2 SYDVKM. CDR3 protein: CASNSGTGNSPLHF. In nucleotides, the CDR3 is TGTGCCAGTAACTCCGGGACAGGGAATTCACCCCTCCACTTT.

The V gene is TRBV14, the J gene TRBJ1-1; tentative D call: TRBD1 (6 bases). In germline, CDR1 is SGHDN, CDR2 FVKESK. V lost 4 bases and J 0 bases, leaving 9 bases between the germline ends. The length of the CDR3 is 14 residues. Written as DNA, the CDR3 is TGTGCCAGCAGCCGCCGACAGGTGAACACTGAAGCTTTCTTT. Protein: CASSRRQVNTEAFF.

Only a few counts were recorded for this clone. J is TRBJ1-4 and V is TRBV18; D call uncertain. Germline V gene sequence: CDR1 KGHSH, CDR2 LQKENI. V lost 1 base and J 4 bases, leaving 10 bases between the germline ends. The CDR3 sequence is 15 residues long. The CDR3: CASSPRPALNEKLFF. In DNA, the CDR3 is TGTGCCAGCTCACCACGGCCTGCTCTTAATGAAAAACTGTTTTTT.

This sequence joins TRBV24-1 and TRBJ1-1, with D tentatively TRBD1 (6 bases). This CDR3 has 13 amino acids. CDR1 KGHDR and CDR2 SFDVKD come from the germline V gene. Trimming removed 4 bases from V and 3 bases from J, with 8 bases in between. In nucleotides, the CDR3 is TGTGCCACCAGTGAGGGGGGGCACACTGAAGCTTTCTTT. Its protein is CATSEGGHTEAFF.

The chain links TRBV24-1 to TRBJ2-5, with 9 bases fitting TRBD2. V shed 2 bases and J 5 bases; nucleotides not matched to a gene: 8. CDR3 length: 16 amino acids. The germline V gene encodes CDR1 KGHDR and CDR2 SFDVKD. CDR3 residues: CATSDSAGGAPETQYF. For the CDR3, the DNA is TGTGCCACCAGTGATTCGGCGGGAGGGGCTCCGGAGACCCAGTACTTC.

The genes are TRBV18 and TRBJ2-1; the match to TRBD2 covers 11 bases. V lost 6 bases and J lost 5; bases outside the gene matches: 0. Germline CDR1 and CDR2: KGHSH and LQKENI. This CDR3 has 13 residues. The CDR3 DNA sequence: TGTGCCAGCTCGACTAGCGGGGACAATGAGCAGTTCTTC. This encodes CASSTSGDNEQFF.

Only one count was recorded for this clone. This chain uses TRBV5-5 with TRBJ2-7, with 9 bases identical to TRBD2. The germline CDR1 and CDR2 sequences are SGHKS and YYEKEE (reference sequence). This CDR3 comprises 15 residues. Unmatched junction bases numbered 7, after V lost 3 bases and J lost 3 bases. In DNA form, the CDR3 reads TGTGCCAGCAGCTCGGGGCTAGCGGGAATCTACGAGCAGTACTTC. Translation gives CASSSGLAGIYEQYF.

In this sample, this clone turned up a few times. V is TRBV19 and J is TRBJ2-1, with D unclear. V shed 3 bases and J shed 2 bases, with 8 bases lying between them. This CDR3 region has 14 residues. Germline values: CDR1 LNHDA, CDR2 SQIVND (reference sequence). CDR3 DNA: TGTGCCAGTAGTATCCGGAGTGCCTACAATGAGCAGTTCTTC. As protein: CASSIRSAYNEQFF.

The V gene is TRBV27, the J gene TRBJ1-3; 8 nucleotides align to TRBD1. CDR1 and CDR2 from the germline V gene are MNHEY and SMNVEV (reference sequence). The CDR3 consists of 17 residues. The ends lost 5 bases at V and 4 bases at J; junction bases unmatched: 13. CDR3 sequence: CASSQRTGKFAGNTIYF. The CDR3 nucleotides are TGTGCCAGCAGTCAACGGACAGGGAAGTTTGCCGGAAACACCATATATTTT.